These 8 T cell receptor beta chains were sequenced from one sample in a study of blood T cell repertoires in COVID-19. Here immunoSEQ multiplex PCR was the method, and the copy in TCRdb shows in-frame clones only, minus some. The sample records 400,000 to 450,000 clones, 80% to 90% being singletons. Sequenced: PBMCs or T cells enriched from blood (not recorded which). These receptors came from a young man who had recovered from COVID-19.

The gene calls are TRBV6-5 and TRBJ1-2; D not resolved. V lost 8 bases, J lost 0 bases, and 10 bases lay in between. This CDR3 spans 13 amino acids. Germline V lookup: CDR1 MNHEY, CDR2 SVGAGI. CDR3: CASRLGANYGYTF. The CDR3 bases are TGTGCCAGCCGGTTGGGCGCTAACTATGGCTACACCTTC.

The genes are TRBV27 and TRBJ2-1, with a weak D call TRBD1 (6 bases). The V gene lost 2 bases and the J gene lost 5 bases, with 10 bases spanning the gap. CDR3 size: 14 residues. Germline loops: CDR1 MNHEY, CDR2 SMNVEV (reference sequence). CDR3 nucleotide sequence: TGTGCCAGCAGTTTAAACAGGGTCCACAATGAGCAGTTCTTC. It is translated as CASSLNRVHNEQFF.

The V call is TRBV7-9, the J call TRBJ1-3; D may be TRBD1 (5 bases). The V gene's germline CDR1 is SEHNR and CDR2 FQNEAQ (reference sequence). The CDR3 consists of 14 residues. The germline V and J ends were trimmed by 5 bases and 4 bases, with 12 bases remaining between them. This CDR3 is CASSPQGIGNTIYF. The CDR3 coding sequence is TGTGCCAGCAGCCCCCAGGGTATCGGAAACACCATATATTTT.

The chain combines TRBV3-1 (or the pseudogene TRBV3-2) with TRBJ1-2; the match to TRBD1 covers 9 bases. V lost 2 bases to trimming and J lost 9 bases; unmatched junction nucleotides: 7. CDR1 is LGHDT and CDR2 is YNNKEL in the germline V gene (reference sequence). This CDR3 is built from 14 residues. Here the CDR3 DNA reads TGTGCCAGCAGCCAACCGGGACAGGGAGGTCGCTACACCTTC. It specifies CASSQPGQGGRYTF.

The chain has TRBV11-2 and TRBJ1-2; 9 nucleotides align to TRBD1. V trimming: 5 bases; J trimming: 1 base; junction bases outside the gene matches: 5. CDR1 and CDR2 (germline): SGHAT, FQNNGV. This CDR3 comprises 15 residues. CDR3 loop: CASSPGTGINYGYTF. The CDR3, as DNA: TGTGCCAGCAGCCCTGGGACAGGGATTAACTATGGCTACACCTTC. The full variable domain, its missing parts supplied by reference TRBV11-2 and TRBJ1-2, is EAGVAQSPRYKIIEKRQSVAFWCNPISGHATLYWYQQILGQGPKLLIQFQNNGVVDDSQLPKDRFSAERLKGVDSTLKIQPAKLEDSAVYLCASSPGTGINYGYTFGSGTRLTVV.

This clone has just one count. The genes are TRBV20-1 and TRBJ2-7; TRBD2 might be the D (5 bases). Germline V gives CDR1 DFQATT, CDR2 SNEGSKA (reference sequence). This CDR3 comprises 11 residues. The V gene lost 6 bases and the J gene lost 4 bases, with 10 bases spanning the gap. The CDR3 protein is CSAEEGYEQYF. CDR3 nucleotide sequence: TGCAGTGCGGAAGAGGGTTACGAGCAGTACTTC.

The genes are TRBV28 and TRBJ1-1; 11 positions match TRBD1. Unmatched junction bases numbered 1, after V lost 3 bases and J lost 4 bases. Germline V lookup: CDR1 MDHEN, CDR2 SYDVKM. The CDR3 loop spans 14 amino acids. The CDR3 protein is CASSFGQGATEAFF. The CDR3 DNA is TGTGCCAGCAGTTTTGGACAGGGGGCCACTGAAGCTTTCTTT.

This clone was picked up one time. The chain carries TRBV11-2 and TRBJ2-7; TRBD1 matches 9 bases. Looked up from germline, CDR1 is SGHAT and CDR2 is FQNNGV. The V and J ends lost 1 base and 0 bases, in that order; junction bases with no gene match: 1. The CDR3 has 15 residues. CDR3 in DNA: TGTGCCAGCAGCTTAGTGGGACAGGGCTCCTACGAGCAGTACTTC. Its translation is CASSLVGQGSYEQYF. Full variable domain (rest looked up from reference TRBV11-2 and TRBJ2-7): EAGVAQSPRYKIIEKRQSVAFWCNPISGHATLYWYQQILGQGPKLLIQFQNNGVVDDSQLPKDRFSAERLKGVDSTLKIQPAKLEDSAVYLCASSLVGQGSYEQYFGPGTRLTVT.